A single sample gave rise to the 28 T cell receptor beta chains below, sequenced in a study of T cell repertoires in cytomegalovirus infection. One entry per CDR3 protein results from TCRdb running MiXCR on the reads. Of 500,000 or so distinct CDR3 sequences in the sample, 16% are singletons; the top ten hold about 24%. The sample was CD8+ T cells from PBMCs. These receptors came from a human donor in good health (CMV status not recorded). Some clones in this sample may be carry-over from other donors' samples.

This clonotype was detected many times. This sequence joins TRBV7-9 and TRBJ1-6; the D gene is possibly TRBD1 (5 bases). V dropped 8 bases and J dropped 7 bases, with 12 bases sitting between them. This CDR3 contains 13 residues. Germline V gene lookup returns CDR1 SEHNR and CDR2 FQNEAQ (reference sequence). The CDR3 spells CASARDPNSPLHF. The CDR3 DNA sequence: TGTGCCAGCGCCCGGGACCCGAATTCACCCCTCCACTTT.

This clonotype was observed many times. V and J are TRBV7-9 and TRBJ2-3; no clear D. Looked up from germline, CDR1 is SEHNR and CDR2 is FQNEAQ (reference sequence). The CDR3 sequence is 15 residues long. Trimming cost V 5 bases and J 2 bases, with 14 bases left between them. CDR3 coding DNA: TGTGCCAGCAGCCGCCCCGACAAGCCCACAGATACGCAGTATTTT. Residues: CASSRPDKPTDTQYF. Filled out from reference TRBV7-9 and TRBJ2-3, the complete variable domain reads DTGVSQNPRHKITKRGQNVTFRCDPISEHNRLYWYRQTLGQGPEFLTYFQNEAQLEKSRLLSDRFSAERPKGSFSTLEIQRTEQGDSAMYLCASSRPDKPTDTQYFGPGTRLTVL.

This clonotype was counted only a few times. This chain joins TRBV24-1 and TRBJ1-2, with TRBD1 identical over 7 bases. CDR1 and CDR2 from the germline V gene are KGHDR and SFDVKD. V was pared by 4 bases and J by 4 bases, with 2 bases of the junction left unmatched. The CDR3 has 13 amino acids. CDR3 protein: CATSENRGYGYTF. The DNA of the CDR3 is TGTGCCACCAGTGAGAACAGGGGCTATGGCTACACCTTC.

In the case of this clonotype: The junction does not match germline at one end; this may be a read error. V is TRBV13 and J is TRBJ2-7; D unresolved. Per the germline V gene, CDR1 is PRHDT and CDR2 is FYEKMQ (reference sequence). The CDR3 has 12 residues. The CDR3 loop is CASSLGAIEPYF. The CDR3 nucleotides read TGTGCCAGCAGCTTAGGTGCGATCGAGCCGTACTTC.

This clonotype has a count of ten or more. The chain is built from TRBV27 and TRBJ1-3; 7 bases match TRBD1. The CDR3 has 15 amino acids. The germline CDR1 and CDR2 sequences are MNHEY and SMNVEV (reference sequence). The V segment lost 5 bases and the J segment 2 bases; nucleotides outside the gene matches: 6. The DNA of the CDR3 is TGTGCCAGCAGTATACAGGGGATAACTGGAAACACCATATATTTT. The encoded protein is CASSIQGITGNTIYF.

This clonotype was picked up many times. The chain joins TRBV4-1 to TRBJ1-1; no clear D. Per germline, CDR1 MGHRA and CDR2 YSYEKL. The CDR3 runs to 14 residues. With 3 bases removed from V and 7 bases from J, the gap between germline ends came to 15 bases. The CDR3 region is CASSQTPYTLEAFF. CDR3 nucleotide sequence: TGCGCCAGCAGCCAGACACCTTACACCCTTGAAGCTTTCTTT.

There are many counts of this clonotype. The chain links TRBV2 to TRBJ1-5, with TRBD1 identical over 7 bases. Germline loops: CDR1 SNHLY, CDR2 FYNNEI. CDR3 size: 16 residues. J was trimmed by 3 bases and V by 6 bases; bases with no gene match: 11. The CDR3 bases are TGTGCCAGCAGCTTCCCGGGGACAGAGAACAATCAGCCCCAGCATTTT. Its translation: CASSFPGTENNQPQHF. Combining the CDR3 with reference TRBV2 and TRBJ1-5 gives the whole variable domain EPEVTQTPSHQVTQMGQEVILRCVPISNHLYFYWYRQILGQKVEFLVSFYNNEISEKSEIFDDQFSVERPDGSNFTLKIRSTKLEDSAMYFCASSFPGTENNQPQHFGDGTRLSIL.

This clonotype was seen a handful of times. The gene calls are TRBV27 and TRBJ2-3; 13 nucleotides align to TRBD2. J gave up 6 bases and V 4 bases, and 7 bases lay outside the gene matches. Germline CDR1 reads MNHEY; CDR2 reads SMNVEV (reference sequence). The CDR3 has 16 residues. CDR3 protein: CASSSTSGGDYDTQYF. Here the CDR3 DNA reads TGTGCCAGCAGTTCTACTAGCGGGGGGGACTACGATACGCAGTATTTT.

The CDR3 DNA reads TGTGCCAGCAGCCCAGTAGCGGGAGGGCCGACAGATACGCAGTATTTT. Translating gives CASSPVAGGPTDTQYF. The V gene is TRBV13, the J gene TRBJ2-3; 11 bases fit TRBD2. The ends lost 5 bases at V and 3 bases at J; junction bases unmatched: 7. Germline V gene sequence: CDR1 PRHDT, CDR2 FYEKMQ (reference sequence). The CDR3 contains 16 residues.

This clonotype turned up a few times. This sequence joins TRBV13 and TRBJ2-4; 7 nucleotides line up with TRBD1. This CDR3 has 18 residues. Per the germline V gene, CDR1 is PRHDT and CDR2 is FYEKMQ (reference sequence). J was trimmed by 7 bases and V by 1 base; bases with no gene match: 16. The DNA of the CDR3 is TGTGCCAGCAGCTTAGAATTGGGGTCGACAGGGATGAGGAACATTCAGTACTTC. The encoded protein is CASSLELGSTGMRNIQYF.

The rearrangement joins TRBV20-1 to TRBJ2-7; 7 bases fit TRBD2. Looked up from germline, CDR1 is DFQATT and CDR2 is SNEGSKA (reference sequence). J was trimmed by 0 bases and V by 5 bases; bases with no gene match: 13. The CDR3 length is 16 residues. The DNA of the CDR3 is TGCAGTGCTTACGGGGAGGGCGGGGAACCCTCCTACGAGCAGTACTTC. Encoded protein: CSAYGEGGEPSYEQYF.

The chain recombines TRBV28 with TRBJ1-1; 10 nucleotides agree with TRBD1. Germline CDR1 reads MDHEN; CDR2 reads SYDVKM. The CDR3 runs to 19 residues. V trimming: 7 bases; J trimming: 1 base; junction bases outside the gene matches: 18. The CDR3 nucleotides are TGTGCCAGCAAAAATCTCGGACAGGGGGACACGAAGTCGAACACTGAAGCTTTCTTT. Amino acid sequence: CASKNLGQGDTKSNTEAFF.

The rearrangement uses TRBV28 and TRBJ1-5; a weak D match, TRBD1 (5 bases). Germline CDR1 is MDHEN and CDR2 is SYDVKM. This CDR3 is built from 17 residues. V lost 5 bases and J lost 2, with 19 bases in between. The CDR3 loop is CASSPPPGTIGNQPQHF. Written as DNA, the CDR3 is TGTGCCAGCAGTCCTCCCCCAGGGACGATTGGCAATCAGCCCCAGCATTTT.

The CDR3 is CASSYGLAEGNEQFF. The CDR3 nucleotides are TGTGCCAGCAGTTATGGACTAGCGGAAGGGAATGAGCAGTTCTTC. The rearrangement links TRBV6-5 to TRBJ2-1, with 10 nucleotides matching TRBD2. Losses at the gene ends were 3 bases for V and 7 bases for J; bases not matched to a gene: 6. Germline loops: CDR1 MNHEY, CDR2 SVGAGI. There are 15 residues in the CDR3.

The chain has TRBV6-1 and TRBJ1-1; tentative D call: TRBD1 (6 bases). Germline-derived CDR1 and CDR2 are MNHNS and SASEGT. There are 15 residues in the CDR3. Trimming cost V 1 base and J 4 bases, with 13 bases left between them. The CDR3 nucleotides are TGTGCCAGCAGTGAAGGGGAGGGGGGTGTCACTGAAGCTTTCTTT. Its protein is CASSEGEGGVTEAFF.

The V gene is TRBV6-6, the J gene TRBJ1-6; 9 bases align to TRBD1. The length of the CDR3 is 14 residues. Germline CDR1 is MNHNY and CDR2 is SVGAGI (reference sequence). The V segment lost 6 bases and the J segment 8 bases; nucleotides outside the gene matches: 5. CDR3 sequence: CASSWTGVYSPLHF. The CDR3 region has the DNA TGTGCCAGCAGCTGGACAGGGGTCTATTCACCCCTCCACTTT.

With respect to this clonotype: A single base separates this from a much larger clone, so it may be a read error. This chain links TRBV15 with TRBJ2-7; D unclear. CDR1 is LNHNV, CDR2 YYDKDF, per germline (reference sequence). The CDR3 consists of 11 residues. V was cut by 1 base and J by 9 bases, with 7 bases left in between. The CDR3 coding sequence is TGTGCCACCAGCAGAGTTGGTGGGCAGTACTTC. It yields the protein CATSRVGGQYF.

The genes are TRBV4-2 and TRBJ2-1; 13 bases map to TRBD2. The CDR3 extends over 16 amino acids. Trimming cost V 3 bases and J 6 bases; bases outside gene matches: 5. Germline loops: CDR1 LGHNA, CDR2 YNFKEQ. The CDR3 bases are TGTGCCAGCAGCCACAAGGGACTAGCGGGGTTCAATGAGCAGTTCTTC. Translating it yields CASSHKGLAGFNEQFF.

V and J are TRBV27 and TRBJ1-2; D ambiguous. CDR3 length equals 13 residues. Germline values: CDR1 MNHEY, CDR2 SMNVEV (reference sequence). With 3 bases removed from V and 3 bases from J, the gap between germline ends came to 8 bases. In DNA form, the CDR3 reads TGTGCCAGCAGTTTCGGGGTTGACTATGGCTACACCTTC. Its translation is CASSFGVDYGYTF.

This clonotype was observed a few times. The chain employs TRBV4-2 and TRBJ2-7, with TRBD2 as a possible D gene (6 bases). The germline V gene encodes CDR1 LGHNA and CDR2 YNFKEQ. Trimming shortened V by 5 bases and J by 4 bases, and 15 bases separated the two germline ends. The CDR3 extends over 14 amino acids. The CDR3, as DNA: TGTGCCAGCAGCGCTGGCGCGGGGTGGTACGAGCAGTACTTC. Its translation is CASSAGAGWYEQYF.

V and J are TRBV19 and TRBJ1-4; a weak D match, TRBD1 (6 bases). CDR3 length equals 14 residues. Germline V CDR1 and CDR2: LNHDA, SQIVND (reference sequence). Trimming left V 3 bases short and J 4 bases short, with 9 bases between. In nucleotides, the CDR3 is TGTGCCAGTAGTATTCAGGGGATTAATGAAAAACTGTTTTTT. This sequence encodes CASSIQGINEKLFF.

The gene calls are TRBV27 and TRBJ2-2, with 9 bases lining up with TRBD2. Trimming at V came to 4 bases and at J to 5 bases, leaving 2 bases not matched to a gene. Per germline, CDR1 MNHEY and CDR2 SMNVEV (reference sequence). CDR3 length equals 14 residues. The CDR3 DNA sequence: TGTGCCAGCAGTTCGGGACTAGCAACCGGGGAGCTGTTTTTT. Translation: CASSSGLATGELFF.

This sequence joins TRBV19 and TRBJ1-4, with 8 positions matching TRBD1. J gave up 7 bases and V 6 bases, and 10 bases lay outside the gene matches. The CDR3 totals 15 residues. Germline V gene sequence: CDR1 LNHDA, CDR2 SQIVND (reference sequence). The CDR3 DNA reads TGTGCCAGTAGCCAGGGACAGGTTGTTTTTGAAAAACTGTTTTTT. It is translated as CASSQGQVVFEKLFF.

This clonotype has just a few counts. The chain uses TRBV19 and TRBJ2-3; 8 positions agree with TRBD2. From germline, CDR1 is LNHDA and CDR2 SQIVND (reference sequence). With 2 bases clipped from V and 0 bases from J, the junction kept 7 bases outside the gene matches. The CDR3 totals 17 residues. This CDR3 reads CASSIPLAETSTDTQYF. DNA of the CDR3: TGTGCCAGTAGTATACCACTAGCGGAGACTAGCACAGATACGCAGTATTTT. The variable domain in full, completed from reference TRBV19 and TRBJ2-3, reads DGGITQSPKYLFRKEGQNVTLSCEQNLNHDAMYWYRQDPGQGLRLIYYSQIVNDFQKGDIAEGYSVSREKKESFPLTVTSAQKNPTAFYLCASSIPLAETSTDTQYFGPGTRLTVL.

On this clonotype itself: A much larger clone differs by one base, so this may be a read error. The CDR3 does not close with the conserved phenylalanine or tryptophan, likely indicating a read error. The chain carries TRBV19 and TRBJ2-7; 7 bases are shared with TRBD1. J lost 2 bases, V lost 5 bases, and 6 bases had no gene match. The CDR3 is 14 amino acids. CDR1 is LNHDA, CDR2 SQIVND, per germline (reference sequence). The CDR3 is CASSDQGETYEQYL. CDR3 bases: TGTGCCAGTAGTGATCAGGGGGAAACCTACGAGCAGTACTTA.

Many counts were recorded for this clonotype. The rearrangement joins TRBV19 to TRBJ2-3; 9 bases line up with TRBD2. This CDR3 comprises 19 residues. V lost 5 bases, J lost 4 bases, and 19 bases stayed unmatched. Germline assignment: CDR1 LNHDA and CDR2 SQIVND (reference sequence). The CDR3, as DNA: TGTGCCAGTAGTGCGTCGGGACAGTGGATATTAGCGGGAGCAGATACGCAGTATTTT. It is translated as CASSASGQWILAGADTQYF.

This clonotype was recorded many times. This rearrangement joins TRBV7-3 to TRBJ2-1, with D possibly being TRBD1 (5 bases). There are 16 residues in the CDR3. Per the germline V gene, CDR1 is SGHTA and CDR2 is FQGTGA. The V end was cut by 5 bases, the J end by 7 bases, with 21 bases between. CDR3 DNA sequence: TGTGCCAGCAGCCCATTCAGGGTGTATGACTTGAATGAGCAGTTCTTC. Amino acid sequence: CASSPFRVYDLNEQFF. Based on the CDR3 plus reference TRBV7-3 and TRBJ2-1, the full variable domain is GAGVSQTPSNKVTEKGKYVELRCDPISGHTALYWYRQSLGQGPEFLIYFQGTGAADDSGLPNDRFFAVRPEGSVSTLKIQRTERGDSAVYLCASSPFRVYDLNEQFFGPGTRLTVL.

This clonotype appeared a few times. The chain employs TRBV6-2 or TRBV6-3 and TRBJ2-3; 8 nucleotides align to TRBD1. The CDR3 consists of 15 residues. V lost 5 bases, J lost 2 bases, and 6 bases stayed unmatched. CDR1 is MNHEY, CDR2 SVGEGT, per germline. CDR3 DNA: TGTGCCAGCAGTAACGACAGGGGCTACACAGATACGCAGTATTTT. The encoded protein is CASSNDRGYTDTQYF.